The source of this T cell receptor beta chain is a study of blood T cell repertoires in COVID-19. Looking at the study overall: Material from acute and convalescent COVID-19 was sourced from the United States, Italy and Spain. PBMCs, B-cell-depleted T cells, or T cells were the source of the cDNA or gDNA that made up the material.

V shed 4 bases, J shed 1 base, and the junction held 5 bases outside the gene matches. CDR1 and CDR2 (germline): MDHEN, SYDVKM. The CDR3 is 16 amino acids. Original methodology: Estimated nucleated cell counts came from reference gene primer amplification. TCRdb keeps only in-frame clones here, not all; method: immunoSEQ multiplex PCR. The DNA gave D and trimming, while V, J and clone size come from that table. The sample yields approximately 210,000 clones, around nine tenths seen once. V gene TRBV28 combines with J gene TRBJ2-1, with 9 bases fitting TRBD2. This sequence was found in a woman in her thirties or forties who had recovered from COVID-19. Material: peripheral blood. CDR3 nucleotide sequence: TGTGCCAGCAGTTCCTCGCTAGCGGGATCCTACAATGAGCAGTTCTTC. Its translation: CASSSSLAGSYNEQFF.